Below are 22 T cell receptor beta chains sequenced from a single sample in a study of cytomegalovirus exposure and HLA in healthy donors. Primers for the PCR totalled 60 Vbeta and 13 Jbeta. Method: immunoSEQ multiplex PCR; TCRdb's copy keeps in-frame clones and lacks some. The data contain about 190,000 clones, 74% of them singletons. The sequencing sample was made of PBMCs. The receptors were sampled from a woman in her twenties or thirties in good health and CMV-seropositive.

The chain combines TRBV6-6 with TRBJ2-1, with D perhaps TRBD1 (5 bases). Trimming took off 4 bases at V and 4 bases at J, with 8 bases between the two ends. The germline V gene has CDR1 MNHNY and CDR2 SVGAGI (reference sequence). This CDR3 has 13 amino acids. CDR3 protein: CASSWGEYNEQFF. Written as DNA, the CDR3 is TGTGCCAGCAGTTGGGGCGAGTACAATGAGCAGTTCTTC.

J is TRBJ2-1 and V is TRBV5-1; TRBD2 aligns across 10 bases. V shed 1 base, J shed 10 bases, and the junction held 5 bases outside the gene matches. This CDR3 spans 14 amino acids. CDR1 and CDR2 (germline): SGHRS, YFSETQ. DNA of the CDR3: TGCGCCAGCAGCTTGCGGACTAGCGGTTACGAGCAGTTCTTC. This sequence encodes CASSLRTSGYEQFF.

The table lists this clone with a few counts. Other DNA sequences in this sample translate to the same CDR3. The chain carries TRBV28 and TRBJ2-7; weak D call: TRBD2 (5 bases). Looked up from germline, CDR1 is MDHEN and CDR2 is SYDVKM. Trimming cost V 6 bases and J 1 base, with 16 bases left between them. This CDR3 is built from 15 residues. The CDR3 loop is CASSLAAGGSYEQYF. CDR3 DNA: TGTGCCAGCAGCCTGGCTGCGGGCGGATCCTACGAGCAGTACTTC.

Regarding this clone: A junction boundary mismatches the germline segment, possibly from a read error. The V gene is TRBV4-2, the J gene TRBJ2-1, with TRBD2 matching 9 bases. The CDR3 contains 19 residues. The germline gives CDR1 LGHNA, CDR2 YNFKEQ. CDR3 nucleotides: TGTGCCAGCAGCAAAGAGGCTAGCGGGGTGGGGAGCTCCTACAATGAGCAGTTCTTC. Amino acid sequence: CASSKEASGVGSSYNEQFF.

This clone was seen a handful of times. The rearrangement uses TRBV18 and TRBJ2-1; weak D call: TRBD1 (6 bases). Germline V gives CDR1 KGHSH, CDR2 LQKENI. This CDR3 has 14 residues. Trimming removed 1 base at V and 8 bases at J, with 12 bases between. The CDR3 here is CASSPLSAGDEQFF. In DNA form, the CDR3 reads TGTGCCAGCTCACCACTTAGCGCAGGGGATGAGCAGTTCTTC. The entire variable domain, with the rest obtained from reference TRBV18 and TRBJ2-1, is as follows: NAGVMQNPRHLVRRRGQEARLRCSPMKGHSHVYWYRQLPEEGLKFMVYLQKENIIDESGMPKERFSAEFPKEGPSILRIQQVVRGDSAAYFCASSPLSAGDEQFFGPGTRLTVL.

The chain couples TRBV19 to TRBJ2-5, with D maybe TRBD1 (5 bases). V lost 5 bases, J lost 6 bases, and 16 bases lay in between. Germline-derived CDR1 and CDR2 are LNHDA and SQIVND (reference sequence). This CDR3 has 14 amino acids. Here the CDR3 reads CASSFRDQGKTQYF. The CDR3, as DNA: TGTGCCAGTAGTTTCAGGGATCAAGGAAAGACCCAGTACTTC.

This chain connects TRBV28 to TRBJ1-1, with a tentative D call TRBD1 (6 bases). CDR1 and CDR2 from the germline V gene are MDHEN and SYDVKM. Trimming cost V 7 bases and J 7 bases, with 16 bases left between them. CDR3 size: 13 residues. The CDR3 protein is CASKGQTVGEAFF. The CDR3 DNA sequence: TGTGCCAGCAAAGGACAGACAGTAGGTGAAGCTTTCTTT.

The chain is built from TRBV6-5 and TRBJ1-1; D might be TRBD1 (5 bases). The germline V and J ends were trimmed by 7 bases and 1 base, with 10 bases remaining between them. CDR1 is MNHEY, CDR2 SVGAGI, per germline. This CDR3 spans 13 amino acids. The CDR3 DNA sequence: TGTGCCAGCAAACGGACACGGAACACTGAAGCTTTCTTT. Its translation: CASKRTRNTEAFF.

The chain links TRBV12-5 to TRBJ2-2; D unresolved. V dropped 3 bases and J dropped 5 bases, with 4 bases sitting between them. CDR1 and CDR2 from the germline V gene are LGHNT and FRNRAP. The CDR3 extends over 12 amino acids. The CDR3 sequence: CASGLSTGELFF. The CDR3 DNA is TGTGCTAGTGGTTTATCGACCGGGGAGCTGTTTTTT.

The V and J genes are TRBV10-1 and TRBJ2-3, with TRBD2 as a possible D gene (5 bases). Deletions cut 6 bases from V and 3 bases from J, with 16 bases between. CDR1 and CDR2 (germline): WNHNN, SYGVQD (reference sequence). The CDR3 is 15 residues long. The CDR3: CASREGSGRTDTQYF. The CDR3 DNA follows: TGCGCCAGCAGGGAAGGATCGGGAAGGACAGATACGCAGTATTTT.

The chain is built from TRBV27 and TRBJ1-1; TRBD1 matches 7 bases. V was clipped by 8 bases and J by 0 bases; unmatched bases: 15. This CDR3 has 17 amino acids. The germline CDR1 and CDR2 sequences are MNHEY and SMNVEV (reference sequence). The CDR3 is CASWKIAPGQLNTEAFF. In DNA form, the CDR3 reads TGTGCCAGCTGGAAAATAGCCCCGGGACAGCTGAACACTGAAGCTTTCTTT.

A few counts support this clone. This chain joins TRBV19 and TRBJ2-3; D unresolved. The CDR3 totals 13 residues. V shed 4 bases and J shed 0 bases, with 5 bases lying between them. Looked up from germline, CDR1 is LNHDA and CDR2 is SQIVND (reference sequence). The CDR3 reads CASSTTSTDTQYF. The CDR3 nucleotides are TGTGCCAGTAGTACGACTAGCACAGATACGCAGTATTTT.

CDR3 loop: CASILGQATTDTQYF. The CDR3 DNA sequence: TGTGCCAGCATCCTCGGACAGGCTACTACAGATACGCAGTATTTT. The rearrangement links TRBV2 to TRBJ2-3, with TRBD1 matching 7 bases. The CDR3 has 15 amino acids. Germline V gene data show CDR1 as SNHLY and CDR2 as FYNNEI. Trimming cost V 7 bases and J 3 bases; bases outside gene matches: 10.

V gene TRBV28 combines with J gene TRBJ2-7; 7 bases are shared with TRBD2. The V segment lost 3 bases and the J segment 0 bases; nucleotides outside the gene matches: 11. The CDR3 sequence is 17 residues long. The germline CDR1 and CDR2 sequences are MDHEN and SYDVKM. This chain's CDR3 is CASSFGGWGGSSYEQYF. The CDR3 DNA is TGTGCCAGCAGTTTCGGTGGATGGGGGGGAAGCTCCTACGAGCAGTACTTC.

The gene calls are TRBV11-2 and TRBJ1-4; 7 nucleotides line up with TRBD1. V shed 5 bases, J shed 1 base, and the junction held 4 bases outside the gene matches. The germline gives CDR1 SGHAT, CDR2 FQNNGV. The CDR3 sequence is 15 residues long. The CDR3 is CASSTRDRTNEKLFF. DNA of the CDR3: TGTGCCAGCAGCACCCGGGACAGAACTAATGAAAAACTGTTTTTT.

The rearrangement joins TRBV5-1 to TRBJ2-1; no firm D call. V lost 0 bases and J lost 10, with 20 bases in between. Looked up from germline, CDR1 is SGHRS and CDR2 is YFSETQ. This CDR3 has 16 amino acids. CDR3 amino acids: CASSLGQIDSISEQFF. CDR3 coding DNA: TGCGCCAGCAGCTTGGGACAAATCGATTCAATCTCCGAGCAGTTCTTC. Filled out from reference TRBV5-1 and TRBJ2-1, the complete variable domain reads KAGVTQTPRYLIKTRGQQVTLSCSPISGHRSVSWYQQTPGQGLQFLFEYFSETQRNKGNFPGRFSGRQFSNSRSEMNVSTLELGDSALYLCASSLGQIDSISEQFFGPGTRLTVL.

The rearrangement joins TRBV28 to TRBJ2-1, with 7 nucleotides matching TRBD2. This CDR3 has 15 residues. CDR1 is MDHEN and CDR2 is SYDVKM in the germline V gene. Trimming took 6 bases from V and 0 from J; bases not matched to a gene: 5. Here the CDR3 reads CASSRRGSSYNEQFF. The CDR3 DNA sequence: TGTGCCAGCAGCAGGCGGGGGAGCTCCTACAATGAGCAGTTCTTC.

The chain is built from TRBV11-2 and TRBJ2-3; 7 bases are shared with TRBD2. This CDR3 has 14 amino acids. Germline V gene sequence: CDR1 SGHAT, CDR2 FQNNGV. Trimming removed 4 bases from V and 3 bases from J; junction bases left unmatched: 4. The CDR3 here is CASSWGGPTDTQYF. Written as DNA, the CDR3 is TGTGCCAGCAGCTGGGGGGGTCCAACAGATACGCAGTATTTT.

This chain joins TRBV27 and TRBJ2-7; 9 bases agree with TRBD1. The ends lost 4 bases at V and 5 bases at J; junction bases unmatched: 6. This CDR3 has 14 residues. Germline assignment: CDR1 MNHEY and CDR2 SMNVEV (reference sequence). CDR3 protein: CASSSGQGRNEQYF. The CDR3 region has the DNA TGTGCCAGCAGTTCCGGACAGGGGAGGAACGAGCAGTACTTC.

The V and J genes are TRBV5-4 and TRBJ2-5; possible D gene TRBD1, 6 bases. V shed 7 bases and J shed 3 bases, with 13 bases lying between them. The germline V gene has CDR1 SGHNT and CDR2 YYREEE (reference sequence). This CDR3 contains 13 residues. CDR3 amino acids: CASGVGTKETQYF. The CDR3 DNA reads TGTGCCAGCGGGGTAGGGACAAAAGAGACCCAGTACTTC. Together with reference TRBV5-4 and TRBJ2-5, the CDR3 gives the full variable domain: ETGVTQSPTHLIKTRGQQVTLRCSSQSGHNTVSWYQQALGQGPQFIFQYYREEENGRGNFPPRFSGLQFPNYSSELNVNALELDDSALYLCASGVGTKETQYFGPGTRLLVL.

The chain couples TRBV5-6 to TRBJ1-4; weak D call: TRBD1 (6 bases). CDR1 and CDR2 from the germline V gene are SGHDT and YYEEEE. V shed 1 base and J shed 10 bases, with 20 bases lying between them. This CDR3 is built from 16 residues. CDR3 bases: TGTGCCAGCAGCTTGAGTCCCGGGGGGGACATCGGAAAACTGTTTTTT. This encodes CASSLSPGGDIGKLFF.

This clone was seen only a few times. The CDR3 bases are TGTGCCAGCAGGGCAGGACTAGCGGAAATAGAAGAGCAGTACTTC. The encoded protein is CASRAGLAEIEEQYF. The J gene is TRBJ2-7, the V gene TRBV6-5; 10 nucleotides match TRBD2. The V and J ends lost 6 bases and 7 bases, in that order; junction bases with no gene match: 12. The CDR3 length is 15 residues. Looked up from germline, CDR1 is MNHEY and CDR2 is SVGAGI.